This T cell receptor beta chain is from a study of blood T cell repertoires in COVID-19. Study details: Both acute and convalescent COVID-19 samples were obtained from the United States, Italy and Spain.

Seattle patients were enrolled while actively infected and followed longitudinally. CDR3 size: 15 residues. Germline loops: CDR1 LNHDA, CDR2 SQIVND (reference sequence). V lost 6 bases and J lost 4; bases outside the gene matches: 8. TCRdb's copy holds only in-frame clones and misses some; the assay was immunoSEQ multiplex PCR. The sample includes around 250,000 clones, 90% of them seen just once. The sequenced material came from peripheral blood. This TCR came from a woman in her sixties with COVID-19, enrolled during active disease. The chain uses TRBV19 and TRBJ1-2; 10 bases agree with TRBD1. Written as DNA, the CDR3 is TGTGCCAGTAGCCGGGACAGGGGATTTATCTATGGCTACACCTTC. Protein product: CASSRDRGFIYGYTF.